The rows below give T cell receptor beta chains drawn from one sample of a study of blood T cell repertoires in COVID-19. Profiled with immunoSEQ multiplex PCR; TCRdb holds only in-frame clones, not every one. This sample has 140,000 or so clones, with around 83% found just once. The sequencing input was peripheral blood. These TCRs come from a man under 40 with COVID-19, enrolled during active disease. The CDR3 runs from the conserved cysteine through the conserved F or W. Each record gives: CDR3 DNA, CDR3 protein, J gene, V gene, D gene, clone size. The D gene is left open where the match is weak. Size is stated for part of the rows, as once, few or many counts, or as a class when the clone is expanded.

cdr3_nt: TGTGCCAGTAGGACGACTAGCGGGAGAACAGATACGCAGTATTTT
cdr3_aa: CASRTTSGRTDTQYF
j_call: TRBJ2-3
v_call: TRBV19
d_call: TRBD2
clone_size: -

cdr3_nt: TGTGCCAGTAACCCCCGGGGGTTTGGGCAGTACTTC
cdr3_aa: CASNPRGFGQYF
j_call: TRBJ2-7
v_call: TRBV19
d_call: -
clone_size: -

cdr3_nt: TGTGCCAGCAGCCCCCCTCTAGAAGAGACCCAGTACTTC
cdr3_aa: CASSPPLEETQYF
j_call: TRBJ2-5
v_call: TRBV7-2
d_call: -
clone_size: -

cdr3_nt: TGTGCCAGCAGCCGTGGACAGAATTTAGAAAAACTGTTTTTT
cdr3_aa: CASSRGQNLEKLFF
j_call: TRBJ1-4
v_call: TRBV6-1
d_call: -
clone_size: -

cdr3_nt: TGTGCCAGCAGCGACAGGGCCTCTAGCACAGATACGCAGTATTTT
cdr3_aa: CASSDRASSTDTQYF
j_call: TRBJ2-3
v_call: TRBV6-6
d_call: TRBD1
clone_size: -

cdr3_nt: TGTGCCAGCAGTGAAGCGAGGGGGACAGGGATTGTTGGGGCCAACGTCCTGACTTTC
cdr3_aa: CASSEARGTGIVGANVLTF
j_call: TRBJ2-6
v_call: TRBV6-1
d_call: TRBD1
clone_size: once

cdr3_nt: TGCGCCAGCAGCCAAGGGGACAGCTACGAGCAGTACTTC
cdr3_aa: CASSQGDSYEQYF
j_call: TRBJ2-7
v_call: TRBV4-3
d_call: TRBD1
clone_size: -

cdr3_nt: TGTGCCAGTAGTATAGGACAGGGAATCCAGCATTTT
cdr3_aa: CASSIGQGIQHF
j_call: TRBJ1-5
v_call: TRBV19
d_call: TRBD1
clone_size: few

cdr3_nt: TGTGCCAGTAGTAGTCAGACAGGTACGCTGACTGAAGCTTTCTTT
cdr3_aa: CASSSQTGTLTEAFF
j_call: TRBJ1-1
v_call: TRBV19
d_call: -
clone_size: -

cdr3_nt: TGTGCCAGCAGCAAGACAGGGGAAGGCAAGGGTCAGCCCCAGCATTTT
cdr3_aa: CASSKTGEGKGQPQHF
j_call: TRBJ1-5
v_call: TRBV9
d_call: TRBD1
clone_size: once

cdr3_nt: TGTGCCAGCAGCTCCGGACAGGTGAATTCACCCCTCCACTTT
cdr3_aa: CASSSGQVNSPLHF
j_call: TRBJ1-6
v_call: TRBV5-4
d_call: TRBD1
clone_size: -

cdr3_nt: TGCGCCAGCAGTGCGGGTAATCAGCCCCAGCATTTT
cdr3_aa: CASSAGNQPQHF
j_call: TRBJ1-5
v_call: TRBV10-1
d_call: -
clone_size: -

cdr3_nt: TGTGCCAGCAGTTTAAATAGACAGGGCCAAGCTTTCTTT
cdr3_aa: CASSLNRQGQAFF
j_call: TRBJ1-1
v_call: TRBV6-1
d_call: TRBD1
clone_size: -

cdr3_nt: TGTGCCAGCAGTGCCGTACAGGGCAGCTATGGCTACACCTTC
cdr3_aa: CASSAVQGSYGYTF
j_call: TRBJ1-2
v_call: TRBV2
d_call: -
clone_size: once

cdr3_nt: TGTGCCACCAGCAGAGAAGGGGCGAGGAACACTGAAGCTTTCTTT
cdr3_aa: CATSREGARNTEAFF
j_call: TRBJ1-1
v_call: TRBV15
d_call: -
clone_size: -

cdr3_nt: TGTGCCAGCAGTGGACAGGGGATTCCAAGTCGGGAGCAGTACTTC
cdr3_aa: CASSGQGIPSREQYF
j_call: TRBJ2-7
v_call: TRBV2
d_call: TRBD1
clone_size: -

cdr3_nt: TGTGCCAGCAGCTGGGGACTAGCGGTTGAGCAGTACTTC
cdr3_aa: CASSWGLAVEQYF
j_call: TRBJ2-7
v_call: TRBV5-4
d_call: TRBD2
clone_size: -

cdr3_nt: TGTGCCAGCAGCCCACTGAACTATGGCTACACCTTC
cdr3_aa: CASSPLNYGYTF
j_call: TRBJ1-2
v_call: TRBV28
d_call: -
clone_size: -

cdr3_nt: TGTGCCAGCAGCCCACGCCCGACCCCTGACAGGGCTACTAACTATGGCTACACCTTC
cdr3_aa: CASSPRPTPDRATNYGYTF
j_call: TRBJ1-2
v_call: TRBV7-9
d_call: TRBD1
clone_size: few

cdr3_nt: TGTGCCACCAGCAAGGGAGCGGGAGTGGGGCCCGGGGAGCTGTTTTTT
cdr3_aa: CATSKGAGVGPGELFF
j_call: TRBJ2-2
v_call: TRBV15
d_call: TRBD2
clone_size: few

cdr3_nt: TGTGCCAGCAGCCGGGGACTATCAGAGGGAGTAGCCCAGTACTTC
cdr3_aa: CASSRGLSEGVAQYF
j_call: TRBJ2-5
v_call: TRBV5-6
d_call: TRBD2
clone_size: -

cdr3_nt: TGCGCCAGCAGCCCAGGGGCCCCCCCGGCAAGTTTCTTC
cdr3_aa: CASSPGAPPASFF
j_call: TRBJ2-4
v_call: TRBV4-1
d_call: -
clone_size: -

cdr3_nt: TGTGCCAGCAGTAGTAATGCGGAAGATACGCAGTATTTT
cdr3_aa: CASSSNAEDTQYF
j_call: TRBJ2-3
v_call: TRBV11-3
d_call: -
clone_size: -

cdr3_nt: TGTGCCAGCAGCCTCCGGCTAGCGGGATCAGATACGCAGTATTTT
cdr3_aa: CASSLRLAGSDTQYF
j_call: TRBJ2-3
v_call: TRBV3-1/TRBV3-2
d_call: TRBD2
clone_size: -

cdr3_nt: TGTGCCACCAGTGATTCCTTAGCGGGAGCCTACAATGAGCAGTTCTTC
cdr3_aa: CATSDSLAGAYNEQFF
j_call: TRBJ2-1
v_call: TRBV24-1
d_call: TRBD2
clone_size: -

cdr3_nt: TGTGCCAGCAGCTTGGAACGCGGGACAGGATTTAACTATGGCTACACCTTC
cdr3_aa: CASSLERGTGFNYGYTF
j_call: TRBJ1-2
v_call: TRBV5-6
d_call: TRBD1
clone_size: -

cdr3_nt: TGTGCCAGCACCTCCGAACGGGGAGCCTACGAGCAGTACTTC
cdr3_aa: CASTSERGAYEQYF
j_call: TRBJ2-7
v_call: TRBV28
d_call: -
clone_size: -

cdr3_nt: TGTGCCAGCAGTGGACAGCTAGGGGAGGTCCAAGAGACCCAGTACTTC
cdr3_aa: CASSGQLGEVQETQYF
j_call: TRBJ2-5
v_call: TRBV2
d_call: -
clone_size: once

cdr3_nt: TGTGCCAGCAGTGGAACACAGGGGTCGCAAGGCTACACCTTC
cdr3_aa: CASSGTQGSQGYTF
j_call: TRBJ1-2
v_call: TRBV2
d_call: TRBD1
clone_size: -

cdr3_nt: TGTGCCAGCAGCGTAGCTGGAGACTACTCCTACGAGCAGTACTTC
cdr3_aa: CASSVAGDYSYEQYF
j_call: TRBJ2-7
v_call: TRBV9
d_call: -
clone_size: few

cdr3_nt: TGTGCCAGCAGGCTAGGAACCTACAATGAGCAGTTCTTC
cdr3_aa: CASRLGTYNEQFF
j_call: TRBJ2-1
v_call: TRBV7-1
d_call: -
clone_size: -

cdr3_nt: TGTGCCAGCAGCATCTCAGGGGGCACAGATACGCAGTATTTT
cdr3_aa: CASSISGGTDTQYF
j_call: TRBJ2-3
v_call: TRBV5-8
d_call: -
clone_size: -

cdr3_nt: TGTGCCAGCAGCTCAGGACAGCCAAAGAATCCCAATGAGCAGTTCTTC
cdr3_aa: CASSSGQPKNPNEQFF
j_call: TRBJ2-1
v_call: TRBV11-2
d_call: -
clone_size: -

cdr3_nt: TGTGCCAGCAGCCCCCCGGCCTTCGGGAACGAGCAGTACTTC
cdr3_aa: CASSPPAFGNEQYF
j_call: TRBJ2-7
v_call: TRBV7-9
d_call: -
clone_size: few

cdr3_nt: TGTGCCAGCAGCCCTCGACAGGTATATCAGCCCCAGCATTTT
cdr3_aa: CASSPRQVYQPQHF
j_call: TRBJ1-5
v_call: TRBV3-1/TRBV3-2
d_call: -
clone_size: once

cdr3_nt: TGTGCCAGCAGCCCCCACCGGGGTGAAGCTTTCTTT
cdr3_aa: CASSPHRGEAFF
j_call: TRBJ1-1
v_call: TRBV11-2
d_call: -
clone_size: -

cdr3_nt: TGTGCCATTAGAGGCAGGGGGGATTACGAGCAGTACTTC
cdr3_aa: CAIRGRGDYEQYF
j_call: TRBJ2-7
v_call: TRBV10-3
d_call: -
clone_size: -

cdr3_nt: TGTGCCAGCAGCCAAGAGCTAACAGGGGAGTCGGGCTACACCTTC
cdr3_aa: CASSQELTGESGYTF
j_call: TRBJ1-2
v_call: TRBV3-1/TRBV3-2
d_call: TRBD1
clone_size: few

cdr3_nt: TGTGCCAGCTCACCTAGGACAGGTTTTAACTATGGCTACACCTTC
cdr3_aa: CASSPRTGFNYGYTF
j_call: TRBJ1-2
v_call: TRBV18
d_call: TRBD1
clone_size: -

cdr3_nt: TGTGCCAGCAGTGAACGCACTGAAGCTTTCTTT
cdr3_aa: CASSERTEAFF
j_call: TRBJ1-1
v_call: TRBV2
d_call: -
clone_size: -